This entry describes one T cell receptor beta chain. The length of the CDR3 is 15 residues. Trimming at V came to 4 bases and at J to 4 bases, leaving 7 bases not matched to a gene. A J-beta primer mix and a sample-barcoded 5' primer were used in a second PCR of roughly 6 to 11 cycles. TCRdb redid the calling of the 5' RACE reads with MiXCR, one entry per CDR3 protein. The sample holds 1.4 million or so distinct CDR3 sequences, 40% to 45% seen once. The sample comes from a study of blood T cells in healthy people across ages. The chain uses TRBV12-3 or TRBV12-4 and TRBJ1-5; TRBD1 agrees at 7 bases. Source material: blood. This TCR was recovered from a woman aged 18-29 years in good health. CDR3 in amino acids: CASSYTGAVNQPQHF. CDR3 nucleotides: TGTGCCAGCAGTTATACAGGGGCGGTAAATCAGCCCCAGCATTTT.